A selection of T cell receptor beta chains follows, all from one sample in a study of cytomegalovirus exposure and HLA in healthy donors. TCRdb keeps only in-frame clones here, not all; method: immunoSEQ multiplex PCR. The sample includes some 120,000 clones, about 80% of them seen just once. The sample consisted of PBMCs. These receptors were obtained from a man aged 25 to 40 in good health and CMV-seronegative. Each CDR3 is given with its conserved first and last residue. D genes are given only for firm matches. Part of the rows lack a size; the others show once, few, many or a class for expanded clones.

j_gene: TRBJ2-5
abundance: -
v_gene: TRBV10-1
d_gene: -
CDR3aa: CASSESPSRGTQYF
CDR3nt: TGCGCCAGCAGTGAGTCCCCGAGCCGTGGGACCCAGTACTTC

j_gene: TRBJ2-1
abundance: -
v_gene: TRBV15
d_gene: TRBD2
CDR3aa: CATSRDMSGRVQFF
CDR3nt: TGTGCCACCAGCAGAGATATGAGCGGGAGGGTGCAGTTCTTC

j_gene: TRBJ1-1
abundance: few
v_gene: TRBV4-3
d_gene: -
CDR3aa: CASSQRGGTEAFF
CDR3nt: TGCGCCAGCAGCCAACGGGGGGGCACTGAAGCTTTCTTT

j_gene: TRBJ2-7
abundance: -
v_gene: TRBV2
d_gene: -
CDR3aa: CASTEGRFSYEQYF
CDR3nt: TGTGCCAGCACCGAAGGCAGGTTCTCCTACGAGCAGTACTTC

j_gene: TRBJ2-1
abundance: -
v_gene: TRBV15
d_gene: -
CDR3aa: CATSMGLLYNEQFF
CDR3nt: TGTGCCACCAGCATGGGACTCCTATACAATGAGCAGTTCTTC

j_gene: TRBJ1-2
abundance: few
v_gene: TRBV29-1
d_gene: -
CDR3aa: CSVEQGHYGYPF
CDR3nt: TGCAGCGTTGAACAGGGGCACTATGGCTACCCCTTC

j_gene: TRBJ1-5
abundance: -
v_gene: TRBV6-5
d_gene: -
CDR3aa: CASSLQGPNQPQHF
CDR3nt: TGTGCCAGCAGTCTCCAGGGGCCCAATCAGCCCCAGCATTTT

j_gene: TRBJ2-1
abundance: -
v_gene: TRBV9
d_gene: TRBD2
CDR3aa: CASKSGASGSNTEQFF
CDR3nt: TGTGCCAGCAAATCGGGGGCTAGCGGGAGTAATACTGAGCAGTTCTTC

j_gene: TRBJ2-1
abundance: -
v_gene: TRBV27
d_gene: -
CDR3aa: CASRETTYPNTGEQFF
CDR3nt: TGTGCCAGCAGGGAGACTACCTACCCTAATACGGGTGAGCAGTTCTTC

j_gene: TRBJ1-3
abundance: -
v_gene: TRBV28
d_gene: -
CDR3aa: CASTLGGNTIYF
CDR3nt: TGTGCCAGCACTTTGGGCGGAAACACCATATATTTT

j_gene: TRBJ1-1
abundance: -
v_gene: TRBV7-3
d_gene: -
CDR3aa: CASSLVVTAAGTEAFF
CDR3nt: TGTGCCAGCAGCTTAGTGGTGACGGCAGCAGGGACTGAAGCTTTCTTT

j_gene: TRBJ2-1
abundance: -
v_gene: TRBV7-8
d_gene: -
CDR3aa: CASSSDSFNLNEQFF
CDR3nt: TGTGCCAGCAGCTCGGACAGTTTTAATCTCAATGAGCAGTTCTTC

j_gene: TRBJ2-2
abundance: -
v_gene: TRBV6-5
d_gene: -
CDR3aa: CASSTRQSGELFF
CDR3nt: TGTGCCAGCAGTACCCGACAGTCCGGGGAGCTGTTTTTT

j_gene: TRBJ2-1
abundance: -
v_gene: TRBV7-9
d_gene: TRBD2
CDR3aa: CASSLGTSGIGYNEQFF
CDR3nt: TGTGCCAGCAGCTTGGGGACTAGCGGGATAGGCTACAATGAGCAGTTCTTC

j_gene: TRBJ2-1
abundance: -
v_gene: TRBV7-2
d_gene: -
CDR3aa: CASSLGSAGPPYNEQFF
CDR3nt: TGTGCCAGCAGCTTAGGGTCTGCAGGTCCACCCTACAATGAGCAGTTCTTC

j_gene: TRBJ1-4
abundance: -
v_gene: TRBV29-1
d_gene: -
CDR3aa: CSVEFTNVGVGGEKLFF
CDR3nt: TGCAGCGTTGAATTCACCAATGTAGGAGTGGGTGGCGAAAAACTGTTTTTT

j_gene: TRBJ1-1
abundance: once
v_gene: TRBV6-1
d_gene: -
CDR3aa: CASILGQGGTEAFF
CDR3nt: TGTGCCAGTATATTGGGGCAGGGTGGCACTGAAGCTTTCTTT

j_gene: TRBJ1-5
abundance: -
v_gene: TRBV5-8
d_gene: TRBD1
CDR3aa: CASSADRGLQPQHF
CDR3nt: TGTGCCAGCAGCGCTGACAGGGGGCTTCAGCCCCAGCATTTT

j_gene: TRBJ2-5
abundance: few
v_gene: TRBV7-2
d_gene: -
CDR3aa: CASSPGQETQYF
CDR3nt: TGTGCCAGCAGCCCCGGTCAAGAGACCCAGTACTTC

j_gene: TRBJ2-7
abundance: few
v_gene: TRBV5-1
d_gene: TRBD2
CDR3aa: CASSRTSGELQYF
CDR3nt: TGCGCCAGCAGCAGGACTAGCGGGGAGCTGCAGTACTTC

j_gene: TRBJ2-3
abundance: -
v_gene: TRBV27
d_gene: TRBD2
CDR3aa: CASSPLAGGTDTQYF
CDR3nt: TGTGCCAGCAGTCCTCTAGCGGGAGGCACAGATACGCAGTATTTT

j_gene: TRBJ2-7
abundance: -
v_gene: TRBV7-6
d_gene: -
CDR3aa: CASSLEREREQYF
CDR3nt: TGTGCCAGCAGCCTGGAACGGGAGCGCGAGCAGTACTTC

j_gene: TRBJ2-7
abundance: -
v_gene: TRBV7-9
d_gene: -
CDR3aa: CASSLGGGDDEQYF
CDR3nt: TGTGCCAGCAGCTTAGGTGGAGGGGACGACGAGCAGTACTTC

j_gene: TRBJ2-7
abundance: -
v_gene: TRBV7-2
d_gene: -
CDR3aa: CASSLVEGSYEQYF
CDR3nt: TGTGCCAGCAGCTTAGTAGAGGGCTCCTACGAGCAGTACTTC

j_gene: TRBJ2-1
abundance: -
v_gene: TRBV6-5
d_gene: TRBD2
CDR3aa: CASNPGLAFHNEQFF
CDR3nt: TGTGCCAGTAACCCGGGACTAGCTTTCCACAATGAGCAGTTCTTC

j_gene: TRBJ2-7
abundance: -
v_gene: TRBV5-6
d_gene: -
CDR3aa: CASSLAGVTDEQYF
CDR3nt: TGTGCCAGCAGCTTGGCCGGCGTGACAGACGAGCAGTACTTC

j_gene: TRBJ1-1
abundance: -
v_gene: TRBV28
d_gene: -
CDR3aa: CASSLPPSNTEAFF
CDR3nt: TGTGCCAGTAGTCTTCCCCCGTCGAACACTGAAGCTTTCTTT

j_gene: TRBJ2-6
abundance: -
v_gene: TRBV12-1
d_gene: -
CDR3aa: CASSFRSSGANVLTF
CDR3nt: TGTGCCAGCAGCTTTCGTAGCAGTGGGGCCAACGTCCTGACTTTC

j_gene: TRBJ1-3
abundance: -
v_gene: TRBV15
d_gene: -
CDR3aa: CATSRGEVSGNTIYF
CDR3nt: TGTGCCACCAGCAGAGGGGAGGTCTCTGGAAACACCATATATTTT

j_gene: TRBJ1-3
abundance: once
v_gene: TRBV7-6
d_gene: -
CDR3aa: CATSPRGPGNTIYF
CDR3nt: TGTGCCACCTCGCCGCGGGGTCCTGGAAACACCATATATTTT

j_gene: TRBJ2-7
abundance: -
v_gene: TRBV5-1
d_gene: -
CDR3aa: CASSRTDTYEQYF
CDR3nt: TGCGCCAGCAGCAGGACAGATACCTACGAGCAGTACTTC

j_gene: TRBJ2-3
abundance: -
v_gene: TRBV7-3
d_gene: -
CDR3aa: CASSLTGGPDTQYF
CDR3nt: TGTGCCAGCAGCTTAACAGGAGGTCCAGATACGCAGTATTTT

j_gene: TRBJ2-1
abundance: -
v_gene: TRBV27
d_gene: TRBD2
CDR3aa: CASSTIAGGYNEQFF
CDR3nt: TGTGCCAGCAGTACTATAGCGGGCGGCTACAATGAGCAGTTCTTC

j_gene: TRBJ1-4
abundance: few
v_gene: TRBV4-3
d_gene: TRBD1
CDR3aa: CASSQGEGQGREKLFF
CDR3nt: TGCGCCAGCAGCCAAGGGGAGGGACAGGGAAGGGAAAAACTGTTTTTT

j_gene: TRBJ1-3
abundance: -
v_gene: TRBV10-1
d_gene: -
CDR3aa: CASSESPGFSGNTIYF
CDR3nt: TGCGCCAGCAGTGAGTCCCCAGGGTTCTCTGGAAACACCATATATTTT

j_gene: TRBJ1-4
abundance: few
v_gene: TRBV12-5
d_gene: -
CDR3aa: CASGLTATNEKLFF
CDR3nt: TGTGCTAGTGGTTTGACAGCAACTAATGAAAAACTGTTTTTT

j_gene: TRBJ2-7
abundance: -
v_gene: TRBV27
d_gene: TRBD2
CDR3aa: CASSLGTSGISYEQYF
CDR3nt: TGTGCCAGCAGTTTAGGGACTAGCGGTATCTCCTACGAGCAGTACTTC

j_gene: TRBJ2-2
abundance: -
v_gene: TRBV5-1
d_gene: -
CDR3aa: CASSLDGAPNTGELFF
CDR3nt: TGCGCCAGCAGCTTGGATGGAGCTCCGAACACCGGGGAGCTGTTTTTT

j_gene: TRBJ2-7
abundance: -
v_gene: TRBV7-9
d_gene: -
CDR3aa: CASSLGTRAYEQYF
CDR3nt: TGTGCCAGCAGCTTAGGAACTAGGGCCTACGAGCAGTACTTC

j_gene: TRBJ1-2
abundance: -
v_gene: TRBV5-1
d_gene: TRBD1
CDR3aa: CASSPGTGVVNGYTF
CDR3nt: TGCGCCAGCAGCCCCGGGACAGGGGTGGTAAATGGCTACACCTTC

j_gene: TRBJ2-1
abundance: -
v_gene: TRBV30
d_gene: TRBD2
CDR3aa: CAWVGLAGGRWFF
CDR3nt: TGTGCCTGGGTTGGACTAGCGGGAGGTCGGTGGTTCTTC

j_gene: TRBJ2-1
abundance: -
v_gene: TRBV6-5
d_gene: -
CDR3aa: CASRGRQEYNEQFF
CDR3nt: TGTGCCAGCAGGGGCAGGCAGGAATACAATGAGCAGTTCTTC

j_gene: TRBJ2-1
abundance: -
v_gene: TRBV4-1
d_gene: -
CDR3aa: CASSQGEGEQFF
CDR3nt: TGCGCCAGCAGCCAAGGAGAGGGAGAGCAGTTCTTC

j_gene: TRBJ2-7
abundance: -
v_gene: TRBV7-8
d_gene: -
CDR3aa: CASSLALYEQYF
CDR3nt: TGTGCCAGCAGCTTAGCCCTCTACGAGCAGTACTTC

j_gene: TRBJ2-3
abundance: once
v_gene: TRBV11-3
d_gene: TRBD1
CDR3aa: CASSPGQNTDTQYF
CDR3nt: TGTGCCAGCAGCCCGGGACAGAACACAGATACGCAGTATTTT

j_gene: TRBJ2-2
abundance: -
v_gene: TRBV5-1
d_gene: TRBD1
CDR3aa: CASSSQPNRGVTGELFF
CDR3nt: TGCGCCAGCAGCTCCCAACCGAACAGGGGGGTGACCGGGGAGCTGTTTTTT

j_gene: TRBJ2-7
abundance: -
v_gene: TRBV4-1
d_gene: TRBD2
CDR3aa: CASSLSTLAGVSYEQYF
CDR3nt: TGCGCCAGCAGCCTGTCTACCCTAGCGGGTGTCTCCTACGAGCAGTACTTC

j_gene: TRBJ2-7
abundance: -
v_gene: TRBV7-9
d_gene: TRBD1
CDR3aa: CASSFQTGGYEQYF
CDR3nt: TGTGCCAGCAGCTTCCAGACAGGGGGCTACGAGCAGTACTTC

j_gene: TRBJ1-4
abundance: -
v_gene: TRBV19
d_gene: TRBD1
CDR3aa: CASAEEGADEKLFF
CDR3nt: TGTGCCAGTGCGGAGGAGGGGGCGGATGAAAAACTGTTTTTT

j_gene: TRBJ2-1
abundance: -
v_gene: TRBV28
d_gene: -
CDR3aa: CASSFQFTGEQFF
CDR3nt: TGTGCCAGCAGTTTCCAATTCACGGGTGAGCAGTTCTTC

j_gene: TRBJ2-7
abundance: -
v_gene: TRBV13
d_gene: TRBD1
CDR3aa: CASSLDRDRVAEQYF
CDR3nt: TGTGCCAGCAGTCTCGACCGGGACAGGGTGGCCGAGCAGTACTTC

j_gene: TRBJ1-2
abundance: -
v_gene: TRBV7-2
d_gene: -
CDR3aa: CASSPRGGMVYGYTF
CDR3nt: TGTGCCAGCAGCCCCCGAGGAGGGATGGTCTATGGCTACACCTTC

j_gene: TRBJ2-7
abundance: -
v_gene: TRBV27
d_gene: TRBD2
CDR3aa: CASRASGTYEQYF
CDR3nt: TGTGCCAGCAGAGCTAGCGGTACCTACGAGCAGTACTTC

j_gene: TRBJ1-2
abundance: once
v_gene: TRBV7-9
d_gene: TRBD1
CDR3aa: CASSYRGQTYGYTF
CDR3nt: TGTGCCAGCAGCTATAGGGGGCAGACATATGGCTACACCTTC

j_gene: TRBJ2-7
abundance: -
v_gene: TRBV5-6
d_gene: -
CDR3aa: CASSLYSGVFYEQYF
CDR3nt: TGTGCCAGCAGCTTGTATTCGGGAGTCTTCTACGAGCAGTACTTC

j_gene: TRBJ2-3
abundance: -
v_gene: TRBV28
d_gene: TRBD2
CDR3aa: CASSLLARSGRETDTQYF
CDR3nt: TGTGCCAGCAGTTTACTAGCTCGCAGCGGGAGAGAGACAGATACGCAGTATTTT

j_gene: TRBJ1-2
abundance: once
v_gene: TRBV4-3
d_gene: -
CDR3aa: CASSQDREGDGYTF
CDR3nt: TGCGCCAGCAGCCAAGATCGAGAGGGAGATGGCTACACCTTC

j_gene: TRBJ2-1
abundance: -
v_gene: TRBV6-6
d_gene: -
CDR3aa: CASNTPVGSPSGEQFF
CDR3nt: TGTGCCAGCAACACACCCGTGGGCTCCCCCAGCGGTGAGCAGTTCTTC

j_gene: TRBJ2-6
abundance: -
v_gene: TRBV27
d_gene: TRBD1
CDR3aa: CASRPGTGIIPGANVLTF
CDR3nt: TGTGCCAGCAGACCCGGGACAGGTATTATTCCTGGGGCCAACGTCCTGACTTTC